This TCR beta chain was sequenced for a study of radiotherapy plus CTLA-4 blockade in lung cancer. Background on the study: For approximately 17% of patients, objective responses occurred, and around 34% had disease control. Study-wide results and caveats: Subsequent to radiotherapy plus ipilimumab, tumor-derived TCR clones underwent expansion in blood. Per reports, early blood T cell clone dynamics, plus interferon-beta, forecast response most strongly.

This CDR3 spans 14 amino acids. Germline CDR1 is SGHRS and CDR2 is YFSETQ. The V gene lost 0 bases and the J gene lost 5 bases, with 11 bases spanning the gap. It was focal radiation plus CTLA-4 blockade with ipilimumab that patients with chemo-refractory metastatic non-small-cell lung cancer received. Produced via immunoSEQ multiplex PCR; TCRdb's table is partial and in-frame only. The repertoire holds some 70,000 clones, with 79% as singletons. Remarks on this clone: Its antigen is undetermined.

Specimen: peripheral blood, collected from a patient treated with radiotherapy plus ipilimumab. V gene TRBV5-1 combines with J gene TRBJ1-2, with D perhaps matching TRBD1 (5 bases). This receptor was taken from a human donor with non-small cell lung cancer who had a complete response to radiotherapy plus ipilimumab. The CDR3 DNA reads as TGCGCCAGCAGCTTGGGGCAGGGCCTTTATGGCTACACCTTC. It translates to CASSLGQGLYGYTF.